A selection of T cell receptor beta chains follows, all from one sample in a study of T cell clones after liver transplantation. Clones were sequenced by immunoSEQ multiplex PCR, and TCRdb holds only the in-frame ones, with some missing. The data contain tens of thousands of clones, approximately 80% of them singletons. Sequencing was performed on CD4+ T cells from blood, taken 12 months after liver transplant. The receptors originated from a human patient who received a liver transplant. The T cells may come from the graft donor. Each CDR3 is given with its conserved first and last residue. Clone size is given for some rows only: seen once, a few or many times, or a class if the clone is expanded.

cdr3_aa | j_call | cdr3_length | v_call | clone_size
CASSTGTQTGANVLTF | TRBJ2-6 | 16 | TRBV5-1 | .
CASSHGDLFGTEAFF | TRBJ1-1 | 15 | TRBV4-3 | once
CASMSGGAGNTIYF | TRBJ1-3 | 14 | TRBV6-1 | .
CASGLQEGFTDTQYF | TRBJ2-3 | 15 | TRBV2 | once
CAISDLGTTHNEQFF | TRBJ2-1 | 15 | TRBV10-3 | few
CASSIDVSNEQFF | TRBJ2-1 | 13 | TRBV19 | few
CASRERGETQYF | TRBJ2-5 | 12 | TRBV2 | once
CASSVWGVETQYF | TRBJ2-5 | 13 | TRBV6-1 | .
CASSLLGGGGDWRYNEQFF | TRBJ2-1 | 19 | TRBV5-4 | .
CASSLEIAGGNEQFF | TRBJ2-1 | 15 | TRBV5-1 | .
CASSFRQGLSDTQYF | TRBJ2-3 | 15 | TRBV9 | .
CASSKDGVRYGYTF | TRBJ1-2 | 14 | TRBV5-6 | .
CASSQRAGYSTDTQYF | TRBJ2-3 | 16 | TRBV11-2 | .
CASSRITDTQYF | TRBJ2-3 | 12 | TRBV5-4 | .
CASTQGWVAGASYEQYF | TRBJ2-7 | 17 | TRBV28 | few
CASSEDRGIEKLFF | TRBJ1-4 | 14 | TRBV6-1 | once
CASSFGVRGYTF | TRBJ1-2 | 12 | TRBV11-2 | .
CASSQDRARGGEQFF | TRBJ2-1 | 15 | TRBV4-1 | .
CASSFNKNYGYTF | TRBJ1-2 | 13 | TRBV7-8 | .
CASSPPLAASTDTQYF | TRBJ2-3 | 16 | TRBV9 | .
CASSAGLGGTQYF | TRBJ2-3 | 13 | TRBV9 | .
CAISESSNRVSGQPQHF | TRBJ1-5 | 17 | TRBV10-3 | .
CASSTPGLAFYNEQFF | TRBJ2-1 | 16 | TRBV10-2 | .
CASSPMRLAANNEQFF | TRBJ2-1 | 16 | TRBV11-2 | few
CASSLGQLNDFGGYTF | TRBJ1-2 | 16 | TRBV5-1 | many
CASSLRQGTGNTIYF | TRBJ1-3 | 15 | TRBV28 | few
CASSLDKLARNTEAFF | TRBJ1-1 | 16 | TRBV27 | .